Listed below are T cell receptor beta chains from one sample, sequenced in a study of blood T cells in healthy people across ages. Via MiXCR, TCRdb re-called the 5' RACE reads, giving one row per CDR3 protein. Among roughly 1,500,000 distinct CDR3 sequences listed, about 40% were seen once. Sequenced: blood. Receptors originate from a young woman in good health. Both conserved end residues are part of each CDR3. The D gene is left open where the match is weak. Clone size, where shown, is once, few, many, or a class for clones that have expanded.

TRBJ1-2 | NA | TRBV25-1 | NA | TGTGCCAGCAGTGAAGGAGGCCGCGGTTCAAGCTACACCTTC | CASSEGGRGSSYTF
TRBJ2-7 | few | TRBV6-5 | NA | TGTGCCAGCAGTTACCGCGGCTACTCCTACGAGCAGTACTTC | CASSYRGYSYEQYF
TRBJ2-7 | NA | TRBV6-6 | NA | TGTGCCAGCAGTTACGGAGATGGCGGGCCAACCTACGAGCAGTACTTC | CASSYGDGGPTYEQYF
TRBJ1-5 | few | TRBV6-6 | NA | TGTGCCAGCAGCAACCAGGTGGGCCAGCCCCAGCATTTT | CASSNQVGQPQHF
TRBJ2-1 | NA | TRBV3-1 | TRBD2 | TGTGCCAGCAGCCAAGTTAGCGGGGAGTACAATGAGCAGTTCTTC | CASSQVSGEYNEQFF
TRBJ2-2 | NA | TRBV20-1 | TRBD1 | TGCAGTGCTAGAGGGGGACAGGGGGCATCCGGGGAGCTGTTTTTT | CSARGGQGASGELFF
TRBJ1-4 | NA | TRBV6-1 | TRBD1 | TGTGCCAGCAGTGGCAGCGGGACAGCTCGTGAAAAACTGTTTTTT | CASSGSGTAREKLFF
TRBJ2-7 | NA | TRBV24-1 | TRBD2 | TGTGCCACCAGTGATTTGGCGGGGGAATCCTACAATGAGCAGTACTTC | CATSDLAGESYNEQYF
TRBJ1-2 | few | TRBV12-3/TRBV12-4 | TRBD1 | TGTGCCAGCAGTTACGTATCCGGGACAGGGTCCACGGGTGACTATGGCTACACCTTC | CASSYVSGTGSTGDYGYTF
TRBJ2-1 | NA | TRBV12-3/TRBV12-4 | TRBD2 | TGTGCCAGCAGTGAAAATCTAGCGGGAGGGCCCTCTGGTGAGCAGTTCTTC | CASSENLAGGPSGEQFF
TRBJ2-7 | NA | TRBV5-4 | TRBD2 | TGTGCCAGCAGCTCGGGATTTGCGGGAGGGCCTGAGAGCCACGAGCAGTACTTC | CASSSGFAGGPESHEQYF